This TCR beta chain was obtained from a study of blood T cell repertoires in COVID-19. Produced via immunoSEQ multiplex PCR; TCRdb's table is partial and in-frame only. The table lists some 120,000 clones, approximately 86% of them singletons, with approximately 16% in the top ten. With 2 bases removed from V and 4 bases from J, the gap between germline ends came to 6 bases. The CDR3 is 13 amino acids. CDR1 is MGHRA and CDR2 is YSYEKL in the germline V gene. The rearrangement links TRBV4-1 to TRBJ1-5, with no clear D. The source is a woman aged 45-59 years who had recovered from COVID-19. Sequenced: peripheral blood. This CDR3 reads CASSQNGNQPQHF. The CDR3 nucleotides are TGCGCCAGCAGCCAAAACGGGAATCAGCCCCAGCATTTT.